This TCR beta chain emerged from a study of Graves' ophthalmopathy and Graves' hyperthyroidism (dated by TCRdb to the late 2010s). Looking at the study overall: Peripheral blood was collected before any treatment was given, at the time of initial diagnosis. TCR beta repertoire signatures were used to distinguish Graves' ophthalmopathy from Graves' hyperthyroidism and to predict progression to ophthalmopathy. In total, some 140 blood samples were TCR-sequenced: some 40 ophthalmopathy, some 80 hyperthyroidism and roughly 17 hyperthyroidism-to-ophthalmopathy patients. To explore V-J signatures distinguishing ophthalmopathy from hyperthyroidism, a discovery set of about a hundred patients (43 ophthalmopathy, over 55 stable hyperthyroidism) was enrolled. The independent validation cohort included some 19 hyperthyroidism patients plus 17 patients who later progressed from hyperthyroidism to ophthalmopathy. T-cell repertoires of thyroid tissue and blood were compared in five or six hyperthyroidism patients. Following sampling, methimazole starting at 30 mg daily was administered to hyperthyroidism patients, and high-dose intravenous methylprednisolone was administered to ophthalmopathy patients. The 75 to 100 discovery patients were divided at random into training and test sets in a 7:3 ratio. The full study reports these points: In validation, the model predicted ophthalmopathy progression with about 64% sensitivity and 72.22% specificity; roughly 12 predicted patients were CT-confirmed with GO in a median of about 7.1 months. Most expanded thyroid clonotypes with a frequency above 0.001 also appeared in blood, which suggests that blood repertoires may reflect the immune response in the thyroid. No statistical method was used to set the sample size in advance, and the investigators knew which group each participant was assigned to. The 13-signature model separated ophthalmopathy from stable hyperthyroidism with 87.88% sensitivity and 81% to 82% specificity in cross-validation, and 80%/75% in the test set.

This clonotype was counted only a few times. What this receptor recognizes is not known. No much larger clone exists at a distance of one base, and base qualities are not known. Hyperthyroidism was considered stable if no progression to ophthalmopathy occurred within 18 months of follow-up. The hyperthyroidism patients were 18 to 65 years old and newly diagnosed, with a disease duration of less than 2 months. Patients with other autoimmune diseases, uncontrolled infections, pregnancy or lactation were excluded from the study. Diagnosis relied on clinical symptoms, serum thyroxine, TRAb, thyroid ultrasound and orbital computed tomography. PBMCs were isolated from roughly 10 ml of fresh peripheral blood by Ficoll-Paque density gradient centrifugation. Total RNA was extracted with Trizol reagent and quality-checked on an Agilent 2100 Bioanalyzer. For repertoire sequencing, TCR beta CDR3 regions were amplified from RNA transcripts. The first round was an RT-PCR using HTBI primers with the Qiagen OneStep RT-PCR kit, and this first round was followed by a second-round multiplex PCR, then size selection and purification. Libraries were sequenced paired-end with 100 bp reads on an Illumina HiSeq2000. The published analysis was carried out like this. Reads were processed with SOAPnuke, discarding reads with adapters, uncalled bases, mean Phred below 15, or no exact constant-primer or identifier match. COPE v1.2.5 was used to merge high-quality paired reads. Each unique nucleotide sequence was treated as a clonotype, and MiTCR v1.1 was used to align the clonotypes to the IMGT TRB V, D and J references. The analysis was limited to V-J combinations with a frequency above 0.0001, which together covered over 99% of the repertoires. For each V-J combination, a TCR clonal expansion and chaos score was defined as the ratio of F50 clonal expansion to chaos observed in the TCRdist matrix. Welch's t-statistics and random forest were used to reduce features to approximately 13 V-J combinations, which were fed into a naive Bayes classifier. The similarity between thyroid and blood repertoires was quantified using the Morisita-Horn index. TCRdb reprocessed the public reads (quality trimming at Q25 with fastp, clone calling with MiXCR) and kept in-frame beta chains. Records with the same CDR3 protein are collapsed into one entry carrying the most frequent genes and DNA. The V and J calls and clone size come from TCRdb's table, not from the authors' own analysis. This sample lists hundreds of thousands of distinct CDR3 sequences; about 20% were detected once. The top ten clones comprise approximately 7% of the sample.

Inclusive of the bounding cysteine and phenylalanine, the CDR3 is 15 residues long. Here the CDR3 DNA is all that survives: 45 bases in frame from base 1. For CDR1 and CDR2, the germline V gene (reference sequence) lists LNHNV and YYDKDF. V gives up 1 base and J gives up 3 bases, and the segment between their germline ends measures 12 bases. This sequence was found in a woman younger than 35 with stable Graves' hyperthyroidism. Some clones in this sample may be carry-over from other donors' samples. Donor details come from another sample of the same person, matched by shared clones. The sequenced sample consisted of peripheral blood. The receptor chain draws on TRBV15 and TRBJ1-1; matching of 6 bases hints at TRBD1 as the D gene. The sequenced DNA: TGTGCCACCAGCAGAGCGTTAGGGGGTGACACTGAAGCTTTCTTT. Translated, this gives CATSRALGGDTEAFF. This CDR3, with the reference TRBV15 and TRBJ1-1 proteins standing in past its ends, gives the full variable domain DAMVIQNPRYQVTQFGKPVTLSCSQTLNHNVMYWYQQKSSQAPKLLFHYYDKDFNNEADTPDNFQSRRPNTSFCFLDIRSPGLGDTAMYLCATSRALGGDTEAFFGQGTRLTVV.